These 28 T cell receptor beta chains came from one sample sequenced in a study of blood T cell repertoires in COVID-19. Profiling relied on immunoSEQ multiplex PCR, and the TCRdb table lists in-frame clones only, not all of them. The table has about 160,000 clones, 70% to 90% seen once. The specimen was PBMCs or T cells enriched from blood (not recorded which). The receptors derive from a woman between 45 and 65 years old who had recovered from COVID-19.

The genes are TRBV6-1 and TRBJ2-1; D is perhaps TRBD2 (6 bases). The ends were cut back, 0 bases at V and 8 bases at J, with 26 bases in the middle. Germline CDR1 is MNHNS and CDR2 is SASEGT. The CDR3 is made up of 19 amino acids. CDR3 sequence (DNA): TGTGCCAGCAGTGAAGCGAGGAGAGACCGACTGGGGGGTTACGATGAGCAGTTCTTC. Translated: CASSEARRDRLGGYDEQFF.

The V and J genes are TRBV9 and TRBJ2-5, with D perhaps matching TRBD1 (7 bases). Trimming left V 4 bases short and J 7 bases short, with 14 bases between. Looked up from germline, CDR1 is SGDLS and CDR2 is YYNGEE. CDR3 length: 13 amino acids. In DNA, the CDR3 is TGTGCCAGCAGCCCGTCTCAGGGGGGGACCCAGTACTTC. Amino acids: CASSPSQGGTQYF.

The chain uses TRBV15 and TRBJ1-2; the D gene is possibly TRBD1 (5 bases). The CDR3 spans 17 residues. Germline V gene sequence: CDR1 LNHNV, CDR2 YYDKDF (reference sequence). V was cut by 1 base and J by 0 bases, with 15 bases left in between. The CDR3, as DNA: TGTGCCACCAGCAGAGGAGGTCAGGGTGGATCTAACTATGGCTACACCTTC. Translating gives CATSRGGQGGSNYGYTF.

The rearrangement joins TRBV5-6 to TRBJ2-1; 13 bases agree with TRBD2. The V and J ends lost 4 bases and 2 bases, in that order; junction bases with no gene match: 3. The CDR3 length is 16 residues. CDR1 SGHDT and CDR2 YYEEEE come from the germline V gene. CDR3 DNA sequence: TGTGCCAGCAGCAAGGGACTAGCGGGGCCCTACAATGAGCAGTTCTTC. Encoded protein: CASSKGLAGPYNEQFF.

This rearrangement joins TRBV7-2 to TRBJ2-5, with 11 bases aligning to TRBD2. CDR1 is SGHTA, CDR2 FQGNSA, per germline. CDR3 length: 16 residues. Unmatched junction bases numbered 5, after V lost 0 bases and J lost 5 bases. For the CDR3, the DNA is TGTGCCAGCAGCTTAGCGCCACTAGCGGGGGTTGAGACCCAGTACTTC. Translation gives CASSLAPLAGVETQYF.

Written as DNA, the CDR3 is TGTGCCAGCAGTTACTCCGGGTTCTTCACCGGGGAGCTGTTTTTT. It encodes CASSYSGFFTGELFF. V and J are TRBV6-5 and TRBJ2-2; D is ambiguous. V lost 0 bases and J lost 4, with 9 bases in between. The CDR3 has 15 residues. Per the germline V gene, CDR1 is MNHEY and CDR2 is SVGAGI.

This chain joins TRBV7-2 and TRBJ2-1, with 9 bases identical to TRBD2. Germline loops: CDR1 SGHTA, CDR2 FQGNSA. V shed 2 bases, J shed 6 bases, and the junction held 2 bases outside the gene matches. The CDR3 is made up of 14 amino acids. The CDR3 nucleotides read TGTGCCAGCAGCTTACAGCGGGGGGCCAATGAGCAGTTCTTC. Its translation is CASSLQRGANEQFF.

The rearrangement uses TRBV5-4 and TRBJ2-7; no clear D gene. With 0 bases removed from V and 4 bases from J, the gap between germline ends came to 17 bases. Germline CDR1 SGHNT, CDR2 YYREEE (reference sequence). The CDR3 consists of 16 residues. CDR3 nucleotide sequence: TGTGCCAGCAGCTTGGGGGCAGGCACAACCCTTTACGAGCAGTACTTC. It is translated as CASSLGAGTTLYEQYF.

This clone is a singleton in its sample. This chain links TRBV6-5 with TRBJ2-2; 8 nucleotides match TRBD2. In germline, CDR1 is MNHEY, CDR2 SVGAGI. V was pared by 5 bases and J by 6 bases, with 2 bases of the junction left unmatched. This CDR3 region has 13 residues. CDR3 in amino acids: CASSPLAAGELFF. The CDR3 region has the DNA TGTGCCAGCAGTCCACTAGCGGCCGGGGAGCTGTTTTTT.

The genes are TRBV19 and TRBJ1-5, with 8 bases that match TRBD1. This CDR3 region has 16 residues. Germline V CDR1 and CDR2: LNHDA, SQIVND (reference sequence). Trimming took 0 bases from V and 10 from J; bases not matched to a gene: 11. In DNA, the CDR3 is TGTGCCAGTAGTATAGATCAGGACAGGGTGCGACGTCCCCAGCATTTT. This codes for CASSIDQDRVRRPQHF.

This chain connects TRBV9 to TRBJ1-3; possibly TRBD1 for D (6 bases). V shed 3 bases and J shed 3 bases, with 16 bases lying between them. This CDR3 contains 16 residues. Germline lookup yields CDR1 SGDLS and CDR2 YYNGEE. The CDR3 sequence is CASSAHPGAGGNTIYF. Written as DNA, the CDR3 is TGTGCCAGCAGCGCCCATCCAGGGGCGGGTGGAAACACCATATATTTT.

In this sample, this clone turned up a few times. Other DNA variants within this sample encode the same CDR3. This chain links TRBV19 with TRBJ2-2; D may be TRBD1 (5 bases). The CDR3 contains 15 residues. CDR1 and CDR2 (germline): LNHDA, SQIVND (reference sequence). Trimming left V 2 bases short and J 6 bases short, with 13 bases between. DNA for the CDR3: TGTGCCAGTAGTATAAGTCAGGGATCGGCCGGGGAGCTGTTTTTT. Its protein product is CASSISQGSAGELFF.

The chain couples TRBV3-1 (or the pseudogene TRBV3-2) to TRBJ1-1; perhaps TRBD1 as D (6 bases). This CDR3 contains 14 residues. V lost 4 bases to trimming and J lost 6 bases, with 15 bases between them. CDR1 and CDR2 from the germline V gene are LGHDT and YNNKEL (reference sequence). CDR3 amino acids: CASSPLEGVSEAFF. CDR3 nucleotides: TGTGCCAGCAGCCCATTAGAGGGGGTATCTGAAGCTTTCTTT.

This chain connects TRBV13 to TRBJ2-5; a weak D match, TRBD2 (6 bases). There are 17 residues in the CDR3. The germline CDR1 and CDR2 sequences are PRHDT and FYEKMQ (reference sequence). Deletions cut 5 bases from V and 5 bases from J, with 24 bases between. DNA of the CDR3: TGTGCCAGCAGCGGTTCCGGGGGACTCCGGGTTTCGGAGACCCAGTACTTC. The encoded protein is CASSGSGGLRVSETQYF.

The rearrangement joins TRBV5-4 to TRBJ2-2, with TRBD2 matching 14 bases. The CDR3 spans 19 residues. The trim removed 2 bases at V and 9 bases at J, leaving 15 bases unmatched. CDR1 and CDR2 from the germline V gene are SGHNT and YYREEE (reference sequence). For the CDR3, the DNA is TGTGCCAGCAGCTTAGGGACTAGCGGGGGAGTACCACACCGCAGGGAGCTGTTTTTT. It encodes CASSLGTSGGVPHRRELFF.

V and J are TRBV9 and TRBJ2-7; 11 bases agree with TRBD2. CDR3 length: 14 amino acids. The V segment lost 3 bases and the J segment 5 bases; nucleotides outside the gene matches: 4. CDR1 is SGDLS and CDR2 is YYNGEE in the germline V gene. CDR3 sequence (DNA): TGTGCCAGCAGCGCTAGCGGGGGGAGCCACGAGCAGTACTTC. This encodes CASSASGGSHEQYF.

This chain links TRBV30 with TRBJ2-5, with D perhaps TRBD2 (6 bases). Germline V lookup: CDR1 GTSNPN, CDR2 SVGIG (reference sequence). The CDR3 totals 13 residues. Trimming shortened V by 1 base and J by 7 bases, and 13 bases separated the two germline ends. The CDR3 coding sequence is TGTGCCTGGAGTGCGGGGGACCTAGGGACCCAGTACTTC. As protein: CAWSAGDLGTQYF.

The rearrangement uses TRBV2 and TRBJ1-1; 9 bases are shared with TRBD1. The CDR3 spans 14 residues. The V segment lost 4 bases and the J segment 5 bases; nucleotides outside the gene matches: 5. Per the germline V gene, CDR1 is SNHLY and CDR2 is FYNNEI. The CDR3 DNA reads as TGTGCCAGCAGTGTAGGACAGGGGTGGACTGAAGCTTTCTTT. Its translation is CASSVGQGWTEAFF.

The chain has TRBV4-3 and TRBJ1-1, with 7 bases matching TRBD1. CDR1 LGHNA and CDR2 YSLEER come from the germline V gene. Losses at the gene ends were 3 bases for V and 3 bases for J; bases not matched to a gene: 4. CDR3 length: 14 residues. The CDR3 sequence is CASSQTGLYTEAFF. The CDR3 DNA is TGCGCCAGCAGCCAGACAGGGCTATACACTGAAGCTTTCTTT.

V gene TRBV4-2 combines with J gene TRBJ2-2; 8 bases match TRBD2. Per the germline V gene, CDR1 is LGHNA and CDR2 is YNFKEQ. This CDR3 has 15 amino acids. V lost 4 bases and J lost 8; bases outside the gene matches: 9. CDR3 protein: CASSPSSGGGGELFF. CDR3 DNA: TGTGCCAGCAGCCCCTCAAGCGGGGGAGGGGGGGAGCTGTTTTTT.

CDR3 DNA sequence: TGTGCCAGCAGCCAGGGACAGTTTGAAGCTTTCTTT. This sequence encodes CASSQGQFEAFF. The genes are TRBV3-1 (or the pseudogene TRBV3-2) and TRBJ1-1; the match to TRBD1 covers 7 bases. With 3 bases clipped from V and 7 bases from J, the junction kept 2 bases outside the gene matches. CDR1 and CDR2 (germline): LGHDT, YNNKEL (reference sequence). The CDR3 is 12 residues long.

The rearrangement links TRBV7-9 to TRBJ2-1, with TRBD2 identical over 10 bases. CDR3 length equals 15 residues. Trimming removed 4 bases from V and 4 bases from J; junction bases left unmatched: 4. Germline V lookup: CDR1 SEHNR, CDR2 FQNEAQ (reference sequence). CDR3 in DNA: TGTGCCAGCAGCTCGGGACTAGCGAGTTACAATGAGCAGTTCTTC. Its translation is CASSSGLASYNEQFF. Variable domain in full (rest from reference TRBV7-9 and TRBJ2-1): DTGVSQNPRHKITKRGQNVTFRCDPISEHNRLYWYRQTLGQGPEFLTYFQNEAQLEKSRLLSDRFSAERPKGSFSTLEIQRTEQGDSAMYLCASSSGLASYNEQFFGPGTRLTVL.

This clone was counted once. The chain recombines TRBV4-1 with TRBJ2-3; tentative D call: TRBD2 (6 bases). Germline V gene data show CDR1 as MGHRA and CDR2 as YSYEKL. The CDR3 totals 16 residues. V was cut by 1 base and J by 0 bases, with 11 bases left in between. The CDR3 nucleotides are TGCGCCAGCAGCCAAGGATGGGACTCTAGCACAGATACGCAGTATTTT. Protein: CASSQGWDSSTDTQYF.

The V call is TRBV5-1, the J call TRBJ2-7; D unresolved. In germline, CDR1 is SGHRS, CDR2 YFSETQ. V lost 0 bases to trimming and J lost 6 bases, with 13 bases between them. The CDR3 is 14 residues long. CDR3 in DNA: TGCGCCAGCAGCTTGGAACCGCTCCTCGGCGAGCAGTACTTC. Its translation: CASSLEPLLGEQYF.

J is TRBJ2-5 and V is TRBV7-9, with TRBD2 identical over 9 bases. Germline CDR1 is SEHNR and CDR2 is FQNEAQ (reference sequence). The CDR3 runs to 17 residues. V dropped 1 base and J dropped 2; count of bases not matched to a gene: 8. CDR3 coding DNA: TGTGCCAGCAGCTTAGGTGCGGCTAGCGGGAAGCAAGAGACCCAGTACTTC. Amino acid sequence: CASSLGAASGKQETQYF. Using reference TRBV7-9 and TRBJ2-5 for the parts outside the CDR3, the full variable domain is DTGVSQNPRHKITKRGQNVTFRCDPISEHNRLYWYRQTLGQGPEFLTYFQNEAQLEKSRLLSDRFSAERPKGSFSTLEIQRTEQGDSAMYLCASSLGAASGKQETQYFGPGTRLLVL.

This sequence joins TRBV11-2 and TRBJ2-7; TRBD2 is a possible D gene (5 bases). Per germline, CDR1 SGHAT and CDR2 FQNNGV. Trimming shortened V by 1 base and J by 0 bases, and 10 bases separated the two germline ends. The CDR3 loop spans 15 amino acids. In DNA, the CDR3 is TGTGCCAGCAGCTTAGGGGGAGAAGGCTCCTACGAGCAGTACTTC. Translation: CASSLGGEGSYEQYF.

The rearrangement uses TRBV11-2 and TRBJ1-1, with D perhaps TRBD1 (6 bases). The CDR3 is 15 residues long. CDR1 and CDR2 from the germline V gene are SGHAT and FQNNGV. V was pared by 5 bases and J by 1 base, with 14 bases between. CDR3 protein: CASSPQQGTNTEAFF. In DNA, the CDR3 is TGTGCCAGCAGCCCCCAACAGGGAACGAACACTGAAGCTTTCTTT.

This sequence joins TRBV4-2 and TRBJ2-5; no reliable D call. The CDR3 consists of 15 residues. The V end was cut by 1 base, the J end by 5 bases, with 14 bases between. Germline assignment: CDR1 LGHNA and CDR2 YNFKEQ. CDR3 loop: CASSQVYPGRETQYF. The CDR3 nucleotides are TGTGCCAGCAGCCAAGTTTATCCTGGCAGGGAGACCCAGTACTTC.